The T cell receptor (beta chain) under discussion was sequenced for a study of T cell responses to AZD1222 COVID-19 vaccine. Study-wide findings and caveats: Across the whole spike, CD4 TCRs peaked at regions 160-218 and 743-854. Baseline seropositives among AZD1222 recipients totaled only five or six.

Clones were sequenced by immunoSEQ multiplex PCR, and TCRdb holds only the in-frame ones, with some missing. The data contain about 180,000 clones, about nine tenths of them seen just once; the ten biggest clones take up roughly 1.9%. Turning to this clone: No antigen is known for it.

Trimming removed 7 bases at V and 6 bases at J, with 18 bases between. The germline CDR1 and CDR2 sequences are SGHTA and FQGNSA. The CDR3 is made up of 14 amino acids. Analyses pooled second doses at about 4 or about 12 weeks. The material sequenced was peripheral blood, taken 28 days after the second AZD1222 dose. The J gene is TRBJ1-1, the V gene TRBV7-2, with TRBD1 as a possible D gene (6 bases). This receptor was identified in an adult who received the AZD1222 COVID-19 vaccine. CDR3 sequence: CASTPRGGGAEAFF. Here the CDR3 DNA reads TGTGCCAGCACCCCCCGGGGGGGCGGCGCTGAAGCTTTCTTT.